Listed here is a single T cell receptor beta chain. V was cut by 2 bases and J by 3 bases, with 11 bases left in between. The CDR3 has 14 residues. Germline values: CDR1 MNHEY, CDR2 SVGEGT. This record comes from a study of Graves' ophthalmopathy and Graves' hyperthyroidism. Study at large: Peripheral blood (taken before any treatment) was collected at initial diagnosis.

As the template, RNA transcripts were used to amplify TCR beta CDR3 regions. Following a first-round RT-PCR that used HTBI primers, a second-round multiplex PCR was carried out. Each CDR3 protein is one row after TCRdb ran MiXCR on the multiplex PCR reads. The sample records 350,000 to 400,000 distinct CDR3 sequences, around 20% being singletons. Moderate-to-severe activity, CAS ≥3, NOSPECS ≥4 and a duration under 3 months were seen in donors with ophthalmopathy. The study excluded patients with other autoimmune diseases, uncontrolled infections, pregnancy or lactation. The chain carries TRBV6-2 or TRBV6-3 and TRBJ2-7; D might be TRBD1 (5 bases). The material sequenced was peripheral blood. The source is a young woman with Graves' ophthalmopathy. The CDR3 reads CASSYPRGDYEQYF. The DNA for the CDR3 is TGTGCCAGCAGTTACCCTAGGGGTGACTACGAGCAGTACTTC.